Listed below are T cell receptor beta chains from one sample, sequenced in a study of OX40 agonist ivuxolimab in advanced cancers. Using immunoSEQ multiplex PCR, the repertoire was profiled, and TCRdb retains in-frame clones only, with some absent. The table shows roughly 56,000 clones, with over 80% occurring only once. Sample: CD4+ or CD8+ T cells sorted from blood, taken in a trial of the OX40 agonist ivuxolimab. The receptors shown here come from an adult with an advanced solid tumor such as melanoma, head and neck, liver or kidney cancer. CDR3s include the opening cysteine and the closing phenylalanine or tryptophan. The D gene is left open where the match is weak. Only some rows state a clone size, as once, few, many or a class for expanded clones.

TRBJ1-6 | NA | NA | TRBV7-9 | CASSLSSSPLHF | TGTGCCAGCAGCTTGAGTAGTTCACCCCTCCACTTT
TRBJ1-2 | NA | NA | TRBV27 | CASSSSGVGYTF | TGTGCCAGCAGTTCATCAGGGGTCGGCTACACCTTC
TRBJ2-5 | NA | TRBD1 | TRBV10-3 | CAISTQAGGALETQYF | TGTGCCATCAGCACCCAGGCAGGGGGCGCCTTAGAGACCCAGTACTTC
TRBJ2-2 | NA | NA | TRBV5-1 | CASSSRQLGDTGELFF | TGCGCCAGCAGCTCGCGACAGCTAGGGGACACCGGGGAGCTGTTTTTT
TRBJ2-5 | NA | TRBD2 | TRBV5-5 | CASSPGGRETQYF | TGTGCCAGCAGCCCGGGGGGGAGAGAGACCCAGTACTTC
TRBJ1-6 | NA | NA | TRBV10-3 | CAISRQSNSYNSPLHF | TGTGCCATCAGCCGACAGTCGAACTCCTATAATTCACCCCTCCACTTT
TRBJ2-1 | NA | NA | TRBV2 | CASGGLASYEQFF | TGTGCCAGCGGTGGGCTAGCGAGTTATGAGCAGTTCTTC
TRBJ1-2 | NA | TRBD1 | TRBV5-4 | CASSLRTGGSYGYTF | TGTGCCAGCAGCCTACGGACAGGGGGTAGCTATGGCTACACCTTC
TRBJ1-4 | NA | NA | TRBV5-6 | CASSSPGTGVEKLFF | TGTGCCAGCAGCTCACCCGGGACGGGCGTTGAAAAACTGTTTTTT
TRBJ2-7 | NA | NA | TRBV11-3 | CASSLLGGYEQYF | TGTGCCAGCAGCTTACTGGGGGGCTACGAGCAGTACTTC
TRBJ1-2 | once | NA | TRBV11-2 | CASSLVTGDGYTF | TGTGCCAGCAGCTTAGTTACGGGGGATGGCTACACCTTC
TRBJ1-2 | few | NA | TRBV7-9 | CASSLRAMGGYTF | TGTGCCAGCAGCCTCCGGGCGATGGGAGGCTACACCTTC
TRBJ2-5 | once | NA | TRBV28 | CASSPYQGAGETQYF | TGTGCCAGCAGTCCCTACCAAGGGGCGGGAGAGACCCAGTACTTC
TRBJ2-3 | NA | TRBD1 | TRBV7-9 | CASSLDLRQGGRDTQYF | TGTGCCAGCAGCTTAGATCTGCGACAGGGTGGAAGAGATACGCAGTATTTT
TRBJ2-7 | medium-sized | NA | TRBV11-3 | CASSLAGTRGSHEQYF | TGTGCCAGCAGCTTAGCTGGGACCAGGGGCAGCCACGAGCAGTACTTC
TRBJ1-4 | NA | TRBD1 | TRBV18 | CASSPPRQGKGEKLFF | TGTGCCAGCTCACCACCCCGACAGGGGAAGGGTGAAAAACTGTTTTTT
TRBJ2-2 | NA | TRBD1 | TRBV4-1 | CASSRQGALTGELFF | TGCGCCAGCAGTCGTCAGGGGGCCCTCACCGGGGAGCTGTTTTTT
TRBJ2-7 | once | NA | TRBV10-3 | CAISEMGQSSYEQYF | TGTGCCATCAGTGAGATGGGTCAGAGCTCCTACGAGCAGTACTTC
TRBJ1-6 | NA | TRBD1 | TRBV2 | CASRDRRYNSPLHF | TGTGCCAGCAGGGACAGGAGGTATAATTCACCCCTCCACTTT
TRBJ1-1 | NA | NA | TRBV7-2 | CASSLQKGLTEAFF | TGTGCCAGCAGCTTACAAAAGGGACTCACTGAAGCTTTCTTT
TRBJ1-1 | NA | NA | TRBV4-3 | CASSQGVAHTEAFF | TGCGCCAGCAGCCAAGGTGTAGCCCACACTGAAGCTTTCTTT
TRBJ2-7 | NA | TRBD1 | TRBV7-2 | CASCRDSLSEQYF | TGTGCCAGCTGCCGGGACAGCTTGTCCGAGCAGTACTTC
TRBJ1-2 | NA | NA | TRBV2 | CASSERRYGYTF | TGTGCCAGCAGTGAAAGGCGGTATGGCTACACCTTC
TRBJ2-6 | NA | TRBD2 | TRBV28 | CASRPGGGGSGANVLTF | TGTGCCAGCAGACCCGGCGGGGGGGGCTCTGGGGCCAACGTCCTGACTTTC
TRBJ2-3 | once | NA | TRBV6-1 | CASRPRTGTDTQYF | TGTGCCAGCAGGCCTCGGACGGGCACAGATACGCAGTATTTT
TRBJ2-5 | NA | NA | TRBV11-3 | CASRSSGTQYF | TGTGCCAGCAGGTCATCGGGGACCCAGTACTTC
TRBJ1-1 | NA | NA | TRBV6-5 | CASSRTMNTEAFF | TGTGCCAGCAGCAGGACCATGAACACTGAAGCTTTCTTT
TRBJ1-2 | NA | NA | TRBV18 | CASSPPSRNYGYTF | TGTGCCAGCTCACCACCCTCCAGAAACTATGGCTACACCTTC
TRBJ2-2 | NA | NA | TRBV7-3 | CASSLTGQGSATGELFF | TGTGCCAGCAGCTTAACGGGGCAGGGAAGTGCCACCGGGGAGCTGTTTTTT
TRBJ2-7 | NA | TRBD2 | TRBV18 | CASSPPRGEAYEQYF | TGTGCCAGCTCACCACCGCGGGGGGAGGCCTACGAGCAGTACTTC
TRBJ1-4 | few | TRBD1 | TRBV25-1 | CASSEWTGVFEKLFF | TGTGCCAGCAGTGAATGGACAGGGGTCTTTGAAAAACTGTTTTTT
TRBJ2-5 | NA | TRBD1 | TRBV11-2 | CASSFDRGGVTQYF | TGTGCCAGCAGCTTCGACAGGGGCGGAGTGACCCAGTACTTC
TRBJ2-2 | NA | TRBD2 | TRBV7-3 | CASSPDAQRGDTGELFF | TGTGCCAGCAGCCCCGACGCCCAGCGGGGGGACACCGGGGAGCTGTTTTTT
TRBJ1-4 | NA | TRBD1 | TRBV5-1 | CASSTGQGVVKEKLFF | TGCGCCAGCAGCACGGGACAGGGAGTTGTAAAAGAAAAACTGTTTTTT
TRBJ1-5 | once | NA | TRBV18 | CASSAEGYSNQPQHF | TGTGCCAGCTCAGCCGAAGGTTATAGCAATCAGCCCCAGCATTTT
TRBJ2-1 | once | TRBD2 | TRBV7-7 | CASSLSLAGRNEQFF | TGTGCTAGCAGCTTAAGTCTAGCGGGGAGGAATGAGCAGTTCTTC
TRBJ2-3 | few | TRBD2 | TRBV9 | CASSAGTTYRTDTQYF | TGTGCCAGCAGCGCCGGGACTACTTACCGCACAGATACGCAGTATTTT
TRBJ2-7 | NA | NA | TRBV19 | CAGSRRQGRVEEQYF | TGTGCCGGTAGTAGACGACAGGGGAGGGTAGAAGAGCAGTACTTC
TRBJ2-3 | NA | NA | TRBV11-2 | CASSLLGGLSTDTQYF | TGTGCCAGCAGCTTACTCGGGGGCCTAAGCACAGATACGCAGTATTTT
TRBJ1-5 | NA | NA | TRBV5-3 | CARSLNCVAYSNQPQHF | TGTGCCAGAAGCTTGAACTGTGTAGCGTATAGCAATCAGCCCCAGCATTTT
TRBJ2-5 | NA | TRBD1 | TRBV6-5 | CASSRTGTLQETQYF | TGTGCCAGCAGCAGGACAGGTACTCTCCAAGAGACCCAGTACTTC
TRBJ2-7 | NA | NA | TRBV30 | CAWRAETYEQYF | TGTGCCTGGAGAGCAGAAACCTACGAGCAGTACTTC
TRBJ1-2 | NA | NA | TRBV6-1 | CASGPEGYGYTF | TGTGCCAGCGGCCCGGAGGGATATGGCTACACCTTC
TRBJ2-3 | NA | NA | TRBV11-2 | CASSLAGAEDTQYF | TGTGCCAGCAGCTTAGCGGGGGCGGAGGATACGCAGTATTTT
TRBJ2-1 | NA | TRBD2 | TRBV10-3 | CAITGTSGVNEQFF | TGTGCCATCACTGGGACTAGCGGTGTGAATGAGCAGTTCTTC
TRBJ1-5 | NA | TRBD1 | TRBV28 | CASSGGGQGPLHQHF | TGTGCCAGCTCAGGGGGAGGACAGGGCCCTTTACATCAGCATTTT
TRBJ2-7 | NA | TRBD2 | TRBV5-1 | CASSRQGLAPYEQYF | TGCGCCAGCAGCAGACAGGGACTAGCCCCCTACGAGCAGTACTTC
TRBJ1-6 | NA | NA | TRBV11-3 | CASTPVLLGRSYNSPLHF | TGTGCCAGCACCCCCGTTCTCCTGGGAAGGTCCTATAATTCACCCCTCCACTTT
TRBJ2-7 | NA | NA | TRBV5-1 | CASSLGNYEQYF | TGCGCCAGCAGCTTGGGAAACTACGAGCAGTACTTC
TRBJ1-4 | NA | NA | TRBV28 | CASTSRGQSNEKLFF | TGTGCCAGCACGTCCAGAGGACAGTCCAATGAAAAACTGTTTTTT